This is a list of T cell receptor beta chains from one sample in a study of control samples from healthy donors and cancer patients. The method was immunoSEQ multiplex PCR; TCRdb's version includes in-frame clones alone and lacks a portion of them. The table has around 85,000 clones, around 94% seen once; the top ten hold approximately 4.8%. Sequencing was carried out using blood. All receptors come from a woman aged 18 to 35 in good health. The CDR3 runs from the conserved cysteine through the conserved F or W. The D gene is left open where the match is weak. Some rows mark clone size as missing; the rest say once, few, many or name a class of expanded clone.

abundance: NA
j_gene: TRBJ1-1
v_gene: TRBV2
d_gene: NA
CDR3nt: TGTGCCAGCAGTTTTGAGGGCCAGGGGATCGGGAACACTGAAGCTTTCTTT
CDR3aa: CASSFEGQGIGNTEAFF

abundance: NA
j_gene: TRBJ2-1
v_gene: TRBV24-1
d_gene: NA
CDR3nt: TGTGCCACCAGTGACCATAGCTCCTACAATGAGCAGTTCTTC
CDR3aa: CATSDHSSYNEQFF

abundance: NA
j_gene: TRBJ2-3
v_gene: TRBV27
d_gene: NA
CDR3nt: TGTGCCAGCAGTTGGGGGCTAGCGCTTAGCACAGATACGCAGTATTTT
CDR3aa: CASSWGLALSTDTQYF

abundance: NA
j_gene: TRBJ1-2
v_gene: TRBV11-2
d_gene: TRBD1
CDR3nt: TGTGCCAGCAGTCCTAGGACAGGGGGCTATGGCTACACCTTC
CDR3aa: CASSPRTGGYGYTF

abundance: NA
j_gene: TRBJ1-1
v_gene: TRBV28
d_gene: TRBD1
CDR3nt: TGTGCCAGCAGTTTACAAGGACAGGGGGCTGCTGAAGCTTTCTTT
CDR3aa: CASSLQGQGAAEAFF

abundance: NA
j_gene: TRBJ2-7
v_gene: TRBV3-1/TRBV3-2
d_gene: NA
CDR3nt: TGTGCCAGCAGCTACCGGGCTACGAATGGGGAGCAGTACTTC
CDR3aa: CASSYRATNGEQYF

abundance: NA
j_gene: TRBJ1-6
v_gene: TRBV7-3
d_gene: NA
CDR3nt: TGTGCCAGCAGCCCAACCCCCGGTGGTGGCGGACCCCTCCACTTT
CDR3aa: CASSPTPGGGGPLHF

abundance: NA
j_gene: TRBJ2-7
v_gene: TRBV11-2
d_gene: TRBD1
CDR3nt: TGTGCCAGCAGCTTAGTCACAGGGGAACATTACGAGCAGTACTTC
CDR3aa: CASSLVTGEHYEQYF

abundance: few
j_gene: TRBJ1-1
v_gene: TRBV10-3
d_gene: NA
CDR3nt: TGTGCCATCAGTGACCTCTCGACAAACACCCGGAACACTGAAGCTTTCTTT
CDR3aa: CAISDLSTNTRNTEAFF

abundance: NA
j_gene: TRBJ2-3
v_gene: TRBV7-7
d_gene: NA
CDR3nt: TGTGCCAGCAGCTTAATAGTAGGTGGCACAGATACGCAGTATTTT
CDR3aa: CASSLIVGGTDTQYF

abundance: NA
j_gene: TRBJ1-2
v_gene: TRBV3-1/TRBV3-2
d_gene: NA
CDR3nt: TGTGCCAGCAGCCAACTCCAGATACCCTACTATGGCTACACCTTC
CDR3aa: CASSQLQIPYYGYTF

abundance: NA
j_gene: TRBJ1-2
v_gene: TRBV7-9
d_gene: TRBD1
CDR3nt: TGTGCCAGCAGGGGCGGGACAGGGGGTGGCTACACCTTC
CDR3aa: CASRGGTGGGYTF

abundance: NA
j_gene: TRBJ2-2
v_gene: TRBV5-1
d_gene: NA
CDR3nt: TGCGCCAGCAGCTTGGTGGCAGCATTGTCCACCGGGGAGCTGTTTTTT
CDR3aa: CASSLVAALSTGELFF

abundance: NA
j_gene: TRBJ2-7
v_gene: TRBV4-3
d_gene: NA
CDR3nt: TGCGCCAGCAGCCAACTCCGGGACCGCTCCTATGGCTACGAGCAGTACTTC
CDR3aa: CASSQLRDRSYGYEQYF

abundance: NA
j_gene: TRBJ2-3
v_gene: TRBV3-1/TRBV3-2
d_gene: NA
CDR3nt: TGTGCCAGCAGTAGGGGGGGTACAGATACGCAGTATTTT
CDR3aa: CASSRGGTDTQYF

abundance: NA
j_gene: TRBJ1-1
v_gene: TRBV19
d_gene: NA
CDR3nt: TGTGCCAGTAGTATAGCTTCGGCAGGGACGTCGGACACTGAAGCTTTCTTT
CDR3aa: CASSIASAGTSDTEAFF

abundance: NA
j_gene: TRBJ1-1
v_gene: TRBV4-1
d_gene: TRBD1
CDR3nt: TGCGCCAGCAGCCAAGCCAAAACAGGGGACACTGAAGCTTTCTTT
CDR3aa: CASSQAKTGDTEAFF

abundance: NA
j_gene: TRBJ1-5
v_gene: TRBV6-5
d_gene: NA
CDR3nt: TGTGCCAGCAGACAACAGGGACCGAATCAGCCCCAGCATTTT
CDR3aa: CASRQQGPNQPQHF

abundance: NA
j_gene: TRBJ1-1
v_gene: TRBV29-1
d_gene: TRBD1
CDR3nt: TGCAGCGTTCACAGGGGGCGGACTGAAGCTTTCTTT
CDR3aa: CSVHRGRTEAFF

abundance: NA
j_gene: TRBJ2-3
v_gene: TRBV6-5
d_gene: NA
CDR3nt: TGTGCCAGCAGGAGACTTCAATTAACCGCAGATACGCAGTATTTT
CDR3aa: CASRRLQLTADTQYF

abundance: NA
j_gene: TRBJ2-7
v_gene: TRBV10-2
d_gene: NA
CDR3nt: TGCGCCAGCAGCCTAGCGCCGGGACAGAACTACGAGCAGTACTTC
CDR3aa: CASSLAPGQNYEQYF

abundance: NA
j_gene: TRBJ2-2
v_gene: TRBV10-3
d_gene: TRBD2
CDR3nt: TGTGCCATCAGTTCGGGGACTAGCGAATCGAACACCGGGGAGCTGTTTTTT
CDR3aa: CAISSGTSESNTGELFF